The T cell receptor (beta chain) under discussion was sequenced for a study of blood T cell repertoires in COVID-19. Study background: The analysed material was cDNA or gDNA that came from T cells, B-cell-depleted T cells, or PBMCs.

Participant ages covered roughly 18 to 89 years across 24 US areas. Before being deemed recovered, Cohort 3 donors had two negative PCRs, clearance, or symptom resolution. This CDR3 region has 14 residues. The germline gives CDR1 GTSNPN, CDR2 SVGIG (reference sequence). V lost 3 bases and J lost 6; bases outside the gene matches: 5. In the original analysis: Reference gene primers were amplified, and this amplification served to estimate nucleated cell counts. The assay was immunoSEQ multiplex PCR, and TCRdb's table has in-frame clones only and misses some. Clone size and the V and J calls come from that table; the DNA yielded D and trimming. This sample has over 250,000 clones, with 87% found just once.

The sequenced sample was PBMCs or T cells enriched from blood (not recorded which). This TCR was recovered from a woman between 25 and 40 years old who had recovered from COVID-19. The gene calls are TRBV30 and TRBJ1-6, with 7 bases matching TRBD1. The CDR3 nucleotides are TGTGCCTGGAGCTCGGGACAGACTAATTCACCCCTCCACTTT. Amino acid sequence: CAWSSGQTNSPLHF.